Shown below are 22 T cell receptor beta chains from a single sample sequenced in a study of blood T cell repertoires in COVID-19 (dated by TCRdb to the early 2020s). To prepare the library, the immunoSEQ multiplex PCR assay was applied. TCRdb re-hosts the immuneACCESS table, in-frame sequences only. Its copies lack some clones; in the studies checked, an unresolved V gene accounts for under half of them, and the cause for the rest is not known. The sample table lists more than 100,000 clones, about 86% of them with a count of one. Roughly 2.3% of the sample is taken by the ten largest. The material sequenced was PBMCs or T cells enriched from blood (not recorded which). The receptors were gathered from a man aged 40-49 years with acute COVID-19.

The rearrangement links TRBV12-3 or TRBV12-4 to TRBJ1-1; D remains unclear. CDR3 length: 13 amino acids. V was cut by 2 bases and J by 4 bases, with 8 bases left in between. The DNA for the CDR3 is TGTGCCAGCAGTTTAACGAGGGTCACTGAAGCTTTCTTT. It specifies CASSLTRVTEAFF.

V gene TRBV3-1 (or the pseudogene TRBV3-2) combines with J gene TRBJ1-2; D perhaps matches TRBD1 (5 bases). The CDR3 loop spans 14 amino acids. Trimming shortened V by 3 bases and J by 2 bases, and 10 bases separated the two germline ends. Germline values: CDR1 LGHDT, CDR2 YNNKEL (reference sequence). CDR3: CASSQSGMNYGYTF. DNA for the CDR3: TGTGCCAGCAGCCAGTCAGGGATGAACTATGGCTACACCTTC.

This clone was counted once. The rearrangement uses TRBV4-2 and TRBJ1-3; D is uncertain. CDR1 and CDR2 (germline): LGHNA, YNFKEQ. The V end lost 7 bases, the J end lost 4 bases, and 17 bases lay between the germline ends. The CDR3 is 15 residues long. This CDR3 reads CASTREISGGNTIYF. DNA for the CDR3: TGTGCCAGCACCCGAGAAATCAGCGGCGGAAACACCATATATTTT.

The rearrangement joins TRBV10-3 to TRBJ2-1; 8 bases map to TRBD2. The CDR3 loop spans 16 amino acids. Trimming cost V 0 bases and J 5 bases; bases outside gene matches: 6. From germline, CDR1 is ENHRY and CDR2 SYGVKD. CDR3 DNA: TGTGCCATCAGTGAGTCTGGCGGGAGGCTGAACAATGAGCAGTTCTTC. Translating gives CAISESGGRLNNEQFF.

The chain couples TRBV19 to TRBJ1-5; D is unclear. This CDR3 spans 12 amino acids. Trimming stripped 2 bases from V and 9 bases from J, with 8 bases between. CDR1 is LNHDA and CDR2 is SQIVND in the germline V gene (reference sequence). CDR3 bases: TGTGCCAGTAGTATATCTGGCAGGCCCCAGCATTTT. Amino acids: CASSISGRPQHF.

The chain links TRBV18 to TRBJ2-2, with 8 bases lining up with TRBD2. The germline V gene encodes CDR1 KGHSH and CDR2 LQKENI. The junction had 7 bases not matched to a gene; V was cut back by 3 bases and J by 4 bases. The CDR3 is 16 residues long. The DNA of the CDR3 is TGTGCCAGCTCACCCTCTCCGGGGGGGCCCACCGGGGAGCTGTTTTTT. It is translated as CASSPSPGGPTGELFF.

The chain employs TRBV2 and TRBJ2-1, with 9 bases that match TRBD1. The CDR3 runs 19 residues. Germline V gene lookup returns CDR1 SNHLY and CDR2 FYNNEI. V shed 1 base and J 7 bases; nucleotides not matched to a gene: 17. The CDR3, as DNA: TGTGCCAGCAGTGAAGAAGGACAGGGGAGGCTAGGTTTAGGGAATGAGCAGTTCTTC. It is translated as CASSEEGQGRLGLGNEQFF. Combining the CDR3 with reference TRBV2 and TRBJ2-1 gives the whole variable domain EPEVTQTPSHQVTQMGQEVILRCVPISNHLYFYWYRQILGQKVEFLVSFYNNEISEKSEIFDDQFSVERPDGSNFTLKIRSTKLEDSAMYFCASSEEGQGRLGLGNEQFFGPGTRLTVL.

The V and J genes are TRBV28 and TRBJ1-1; no firm D call. In germline, CDR1 is MDHEN, CDR2 SYDVKM. This CDR3 comprises 12 residues. Trimming stripped 6 bases from V and 7 bases from J, with 12 bases between. The CDR3 spells CASRLPGGEAFF. The CDR3 DNA is TGTGCCAGCAGACTACCCGGCGGTGAAGCTTTCTTT.

This clone was picked up a small number of times. This sequence joins TRBV7-9 and TRBJ1-5, with 7 bases fitting TRBD1. V shed 3 bases and J 0 bases; nucleotides not matched to a gene: 8. The CDR3 covers 17 residues. Germline V lookup: CDR1 SEHNR, CDR2 FQNEAQ (reference sequence). The CDR3 spells CASSFSIGTDSNQPQHF. CDR3 in DNA: TGTGCCAGCAGCTTTTCAATAGGGACAGATAGCAATCAGCCCCAGCATTTT.

This clone was found a few times. The genes are TRBV11-1 and TRBJ2-7; D is perhaps TRBD1 (5 bases). Germline V lookup: CDR1 SGHAT, CDR2 FQDESV (reference sequence). The V end was cut by 4 bases, the J end by 5 bases, with 9 bases between. This CDR3 has 12 amino acids. The CDR3 sequence: CASSYDRDEQYF. CDR3 coding DNA: TGTGCCAGCAGCTATGACAGAGACGAGCAGTACTTC.

In the case of this clone: Other DNA sequences of this sample code for an identical CDR3. The gene calls are TRBV7-2 and TRBJ1-2; 8 nucleotides agree with TRBD1. CDR3 size: 13 residues. Germline V gene lookup returns CDR1 SGHTA and CDR2 FQGNSA. V was clipped by 5 bases and J by 5 bases; unmatched bases: 4. The chain's CDR3 is CASSLTGDYGYTF. The CDR3 DNA follows: TGTGCCAGCAGCCTGACAGGGGATTATGGCTACACCTTC. Complete variable domain (other parts from reference TRBV7-2 and TRBJ1-2): GAGVSQSPSNKVTEKGKDVELRCDPISGHTALYWYRQSLGQGLEFLIYFQGNSAPDKSGLPSDRFSAERTGGSVSTLTIQRTQQEDSAVYLCASSLTGDYGYTFGSGTRLTVV.

The count of this clone is one. This chain's CDR3 is CASSLEDRDYSPLHF. In DNA, the CDR3 is TGTGCCAGCAGCTTAGAGGACAGGGACTATTCACCCCTCCACTTT. The chain has TRBV7-9 and TRBJ1-6; 8 nucleotides align to TRBD1. CDR1 SEHNR and CDR2 FQNEAQ come from the germline V gene (reference sequence). The ends lost 1 base at V and 8 bases at J; junction bases unmatched: 4. CDR3 size: 15 residues.

The chain couples TRBV7-9 to TRBJ1-1, with a tentative D call TRBD1 (6 bases). The CDR3 totals 13 residues. V was clipped by 5 bases and J by 6 bases, with 13 bases between them. CDR1 and CDR2 from the germline V gene are SEHNR and FQNEAQ (reference sequence). CDR3 bases: TGTGCCAGCAGCCCCGCGGGGGCCGCTGAAGCTTTCTTT. Amino acids: CASSPAGAAEAFF.

CDR3 sequence (DNA): TGTGCCTGGAGTGTACAGGGTTCTGGTGAGCAGTACTTC. As protein: CAWSVQGSGEQYF. The genes are TRBV30 and TRBJ2-7; TRBD1 might be the D (6 bases). Trimming cost V 0 bases and J 7 bases, with 13 bases left between them. The germline CDR1 and CDR2 sequences are GTSNPN and SVGIG (reference sequence). The CDR3 extends over 13 amino acids.

At least ten counts were recorded for this clone. V and J are TRBV19 and TRBJ1-2; 7 nucleotides match TRBD1. V was clipped by 5 bases and J by 4 bases; unmatched bases: 7. Germline assignment: CDR1 LNHDA and CDR2 SQIVND (reference sequence). The CDR3 is 14 amino acids. The CDR3 DNA reads TGTGCCAGTAGTGACCTACAGGGGATCTATGGCTACACCTTC. Translation gives CASSDLQGIYGYTF.

CDR3 DNA: TGTGCCATCAGTGCCGGAGACAGGGTGGGTCAGCCCCAGCATTTT. Its translation is CAISAGDRVGQPQHF. This chain uses TRBV10-3 with TRBJ1-5; 7 nucleotides line up with TRBD1. There are 15 residues in the CDR3. V dropped 4 bases and J dropped 6; count of bases not matched to a gene: 9. Germline CDR1 ENHRY, CDR2 SYGVKD.

In nucleotides, the CDR3 is TGTGCCAGCAGCCAAGGTGGGACAGGGAATGGGGGCTACACCTTC. It encodes CASSQGGTGNGGYTF. The J gene is TRBJ1-2, the V gene TRBV3-1 (or the pseudogene TRBV3-2), with 9 nucleotides matching TRBD1. The trim removed 1 base at V and 8 bases at J, leaving 8 bases unmatched. This CDR3 spans 15 amino acids. From germline, CDR1 is LGHDT and CDR2 YNNKEL (reference sequence).

The rearrangement uses TRBV10-1 and TRBJ2-3, with D possibly TRBD2 on 5 matching bases. Germline-derived CDR1 and CDR2 are WNHNN and SYGVQD (reference sequence). Between the trimmed V and J ends, which lost 0 bases and 0 bases, there was a span of 10 bases. This CDR3 is built from 16 residues. The CDR3 DNA sequence: TGCGCCAGCAGTGAGTCCGGTAGCGCTAGCACAGATACGCAGTATTTT. This gives the protein CASSESGSASTDTQYF.

This clone was recorded only once. The DNA of the CDR3 is TGTGCCACCAGTGATTGGGGGACTAGCGGGAGTAATGAGCAGTTCTTC. Translating it yields CATSDWGTSGSNEQFF. The gene calls are TRBV24-1 and TRBJ2-1; 14 bases agree with TRBD2. The CDR3 contains 16 residues. Germline V gene sequence: CDR1 KGHDR, CDR2 SFDVKD. Trimming took 2 bases from V and 7 from J; bases not matched to a gene: 3.

Only one count was recorded for this clone. This chain joins TRBV18 and TRBJ2-7; possible D gene TRBD2, 6 bases. The V and J ends lost 2 bases and 7 bases respectively, with 9 bases between them. The CDR3 sequence is 12 residues long. The germline V gene encodes CDR1 KGHSH and CDR2 LQKENI. The CDR3 DNA sequence: TGTGCCAGCTCACCAAGGGGAGGTGAGCAGTACTTC. Residues: CASSPRGGEQYF.

This clone was seen just once. The rearrangement links TRBV6-5 to TRBJ2-7, with 8 bases that match TRBD2. This CDR3 has 15 residues. Germline V CDR1 and CDR2: MNHEY, SVGAGI. Trimming took 6 bases from V and 8 from J; bases not matched to a gene: 15. CDR3 region: CASSAYGTSDNKQYF. The CDR3 DNA reads as TGTGCCAGCAGCGCCTACGGGACTAGTGATAATAAGCAGTACTTC.

This chain connects TRBV12-3 or TRBV12-4 to TRBJ2-7; tentative D call: TRBD1 (6 bases). Trimming cost V 7 bases and J 1 base, with 11 bases left between them. This CDR3 is built from 13 residues. The CDR3, as DNA: TGTGCCAGCAAGTTAGGGGGATCCTACGAGCAGTACTTC. It encodes CASKLGGSYEQYF.